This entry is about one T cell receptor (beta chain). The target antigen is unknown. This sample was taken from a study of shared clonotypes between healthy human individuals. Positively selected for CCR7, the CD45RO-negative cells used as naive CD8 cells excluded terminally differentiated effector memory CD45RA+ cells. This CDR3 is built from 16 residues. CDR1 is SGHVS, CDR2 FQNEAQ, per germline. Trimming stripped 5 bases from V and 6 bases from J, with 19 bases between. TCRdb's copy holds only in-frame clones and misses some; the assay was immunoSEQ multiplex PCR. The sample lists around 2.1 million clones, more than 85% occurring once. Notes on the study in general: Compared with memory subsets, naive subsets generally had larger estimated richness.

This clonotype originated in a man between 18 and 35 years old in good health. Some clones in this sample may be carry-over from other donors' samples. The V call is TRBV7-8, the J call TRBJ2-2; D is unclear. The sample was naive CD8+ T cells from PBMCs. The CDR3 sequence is CASSINPPQLAGELFF. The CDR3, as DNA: TGTGCCAGCAGCATTAATCCCCCGCAGCTTGCCGGGGAGCTGTTTTTT.